Listed below are T cell receptor beta chains from one sample, sequenced in a study of shared clonotypes between healthy human individuals. TCRdb keeps only in-frame clones here, not all; method: immunoSEQ multiplex PCR. The sample includes under 2,000,000 clones, approximately 94% seen only once; the top ten take roughly 1%. Sequencing was carried out using naive CD8+ T cells sorted from blood. The receptors derive from a man younger than 35 in good health. The CDR3 runs from the conserved cysteine through the conserved F or W. The order of the fields is J gene, clone size, V gene, D gene, CDR3 protein, CDR3 DNA. D genes are given only for firm matches. Size tells how often a clone was seen (once, few, many) or the class of an expanded clone, and some rows leave it out.

J: TRBJ2-7
size: NA
V: TRBV7-2
D: NA
CDR3: CASSFGEGGKDEQYF
DNA: TGTGCCAGCAGCTTCGGGGAAGGGGGTAAGGACGAGCAGTACTTC

J: TRBJ2-2
size: NA
V: TRBV5-1
D: TRBD2
CDR3: CASSLVLAGENTGELFF
DNA: TGCGCCAGCAGCTTGGTACTAGCGGGAGAGAACACCGGGGAGCTGTTTTTT

J: TRBJ2-7
size: NA
V: TRBV5-4
D: NA
CDR3: CASSLKPTDFTYEQYF
DNA: TGTGCCAGCAGCTTGAAACCGACAGACTTTACCTACGAGCAGTACTTC

J: TRBJ2-3
size: NA
V: TRBV7-2
D: TRBD2
CDR3: CASTPGIAGVVDTQYF
DNA: TGTGCCAGCACCCCGGGGATAGCGGGGGTCGTCGATACGCAGTATTTT

J: TRBJ2-1
size: NA
V: TRBV2
D: TRBD2
CDR3: CASSGIAGVYNEQFF
DNA: TGTGCCAGCAGTGGTATAGCGGGGGTTTACAATGAGCAGTTCTTC

J: TRBJ2-7
size: NA
V: TRBV10-3
D: TRBD1
CDR3: CAISESAGGRDEQYF
DNA: TGTGCCATCAGTGAAAGTGCAGGGGGCCGAGACGAGCAGTACTTC

J: TRBJ2-5
size: NA
V: TRBV4-3
D: TRBD1
CDR3: CASSQFRDREETQYF
DNA: TGCGCCAGCAGCCAATTCCGGGACAGGGAAGAGACCCAGTACTTC

J: TRBJ1-2
size: few
V: TRBV6-5
D: NA
CDR3: CASSYRSGYGYTF
DNA: TGTGCCAGCAGTTACAGGTCGGGATATGGCTACACCTTC

J: TRBJ2-7
size: once
V: TRBV7-9
D: NA
CDR3: CASSPEGLSSYEQYF
DNA: TGTGCCAGCAGCCCAGAGGGGCTAAGCTCCTACGAGCAGTACTTC

J: TRBJ2-7
size: NA
V: TRBV27
D: NA
CDR3: CASSFGADYEQYF
DNA: TGTGCCAGCAGTTTTGGGGCAGACTACGAGCAGTACTTC

J: TRBJ2-7
size: NA
V: TRBV4-2
D: NA
CDR3: CASSQVEGSTYEQYF
DNA: TGTGCCAGCAGCCAAGTCGAGGGGTCCACCTACGAGCAGTACTTC

J: TRBJ2-1
size: NA
V: TRBV5-1
D: NA
CDR3: CASSLFQVGGNEQFF
DNA: TGCGCCAGCAGCTTGTTTCAAGTGGGGGGCAATGAGCAGTTCTTC

J: TRBJ2-7
size: NA
V: TRBV2
D: TRBD1
CDR3: CASESGGFYEQYF
DNA: TGTGCCAGCGAGTCAGGGGGCTTCTACGAGCAGTACTTC

J: TRBJ1-3
size: NA
V: TRBV19
D: TRBD1
CDR3: CATSDRGTGNTIYF
DNA: TGTGCCACCAGTGACAGGGGAACTGGAAACACCATATATTTT

J: TRBJ2-7
size: NA
V: TRBV2
D: NA
CDR3: CASRAGTSSYEQYF
DNA: TGTGCCAGCAGAGCCGGGACAAGCTCCTACGAGCAGTACTTC

J: TRBJ2-7
size: NA
V: TRBV5-1
D: TRBD1
CDR3: CASRQGAIYEQYF
DNA: TGCGCCAGCAGGCAGGGGGCGATCTACGAGCAGTACTTC

J: TRBJ2-7
size: NA
V: TRBV5-1
D: TRBD2
CDR3: CASRLAELSSYEQYF
DNA: TGCGCCAGCAGGCTAGCGGAGCTGAGCTCCTACGAGCAGTACTTC

J: TRBJ2-3
size: NA
V: TRBV9
D: NA
CDR3: CASSPGQGGDTQYF
DNA: TGTGCCAGCAGCCCAGGACAAGGTGGAGATACGCAGTATTTT

J: TRBJ2-5
size: NA
V: TRBV2
D: TRBD2
CDR3: CASSVTSVDQETQYF
DNA: TGTGCCAGCAGTGTCACTAGCGTAGATCAAGAGACCCAGTACTTC

J: TRBJ2-7
size: NA
V: TRBV4-3
D: TRBD2
CDR3: CASSQDPHSAGGYEQYF
DNA: TGCGCCAGCAGCCAAGACCCCCATTCGGCGGGAGGGTACGAGCAGTACTTC

J: TRBJ1-4
size: NA
V: TRBV27
D: TRBD1
CDR3: CASRVTGEATNEKLFF
DNA: TGTGCCAGCAGAGTTACAGGGGAAGCGACTAATGAAAAACTGTTTTTT

J: TRBJ2-7
size: NA
V: TRBV5-8
D: NA
CDR3: CASSLEEWTSQYF
DNA: TGTGCCAGCAGCTTGGAGGAATGGACATCGCAGTACTTC

J: TRBJ2-2
size: NA
V: TRBV2
D: TRBD2
CDR3: CASSYNWGGGGELFF
DNA: TGTGCCAGCAGCTACAACTGGGGGGGTGGCGGGGAGCTGTTTTTT

J: TRBJ2-7
size: NA
V: TRBV5-6
D: TRBD1
CDR3: CASSLSLGQTYEQYF
DNA: TGTGCCAGCAGCTTGAGTTTGGGACAGACCTACGAGCAGTACTTC

J: TRBJ1-2
size: once
V: TRBV25-1
D: NA
CDR3: CASSEGGGNGYTF
DNA: TGTGCCAGCAGTGAGGGGGGGGGCAATGGCTACACCTTC

J: TRBJ2-2
size: NA
V: TRBV9
D: NA
CDR3: CASSPGASRGTGELFF
DNA: TGTGCCAGCAGCCCCGGGGCCAGTCGAGGCACCGGGGAGCTGTTTTTT

J: TRBJ1-2
size: NA
V: TRBV9
D: NA
CDR3: CASTGISYGYTF
DNA: TGTGCCAGCACAGGGATCTCGTACGGCTACACCTTC

J: TRBJ2-7
size: NA
V: TRBV2
D: NA
CDR3: CASSEVARTHEQYF
DNA: TGTGCCAGCAGTGAAGTGGCTAGGACCCACGAGCAGTACTTC

J: TRBJ2-7
size: NA
V: TRBV18
D: TRBD2
CDR3: CASSRAGSPYEQYF
DNA: TGTGCCAGCTCACGAGCGGGAAGCCCCTACGAGCAGTACTTC

J: TRBJ1-4
size: NA
V: TRBV27
D: NA
CDR3: CASSFTTPRLNEKLFF
DNA: TGTGCCAGCAGTTTTACCACGCCGAGACTTAATGAAAAACTGTTTTTT

J: TRBJ2-1
size: NA
V: TRBV11-3
D: NA
CDR3: CASSNLGGPEQFF
DNA: TGTGCCAGCAGCAACCTGGGGGGGCCTGAGCAGTTCTTC

J: TRBJ2-3
size: NA
V: TRBV28
D: NA
CDR3: CASSLIQGSTDTQYF
DNA: TGTGCCAGCAGTTTGATACAGGGATCCACAGATACGCAGTATTTT

J: TRBJ1-1
size: NA
V: TRBV27
D: NA
CDR3: CASAGQWNTEAFF
DNA: TGTGCCAGCGCGGGACAATGGAACACTGAAGCTTTCTTT

J: TRBJ2-5
size: NA
V: TRBV7-9
D: NA
CDR3: CASSLRSGQETQYF
DNA: TGTGCCAGCAGCTTAAGGTCAGGACAAGAGACCCAGTACTTC

J: TRBJ2-2
size: NA
V: TRBV5-4
D: NA
CDR3: CASTGSTGELFF
DNA: TGTGCCAGCACAGGGTCCACCGGGGAGCTGTTTTTT

J: TRBJ2-5
size: NA
V: TRBV7-9
D: TRBD2
CDR3: CASSLGTSVSGETQYF
DNA: TGTGCCAGCAGCTTAGGGACTAGCGTGAGTGGAGAGACCCAGTACTTC

J: TRBJ1-2
size: NA
V: TRBV9
D: NA
CDR3: CASSVGVTNYGYTF
DNA: TGTGCCAGCAGCGTTGGGGTAACTAACTATGGCTACACCTTC

J: TRBJ1-1
size: NA
V: TRBV7-9
D: NA
CDR3: CASSLAQGFTEAFF
DNA: TGTGCCAGCAGCTTAGCGCAGGGGTTCACTGAAGCTTTCTTT

J: TRBJ2-5
size: NA
V: TRBV4-1
D: NA
CDR3: CASSQAAGEETQYF
DNA: TGCGCCAGCAGCCAAGCCGCAGGGGAAGAGACCCAGTACTTC

J: TRBJ2-3
size: once
V: TRBV5-1
D: NA
CDR3: CASSLESRGGDTQYF
DNA: TGCGCCAGCAGCTTGGAAAGCCGGGGCGGCGATACGCAGTATTTT

J: TRBJ2-1
size: NA
V: TRBV11-2
D: NA
CDR3: CASSRRSGEQFF
DNA: TGTGCCAGCAGCCGACGGAGCGGTGAGCAGTTCTTC

J: TRBJ2-2
size: NA
V: TRBV29-1
D: NA
CDR3: CSVERVLGTGIAPGELFF
DNA: TGCAGCGTTGAAAGAGTTTTGGGGACCGGAATTGCCCCCGGGGAGCTGTTTTTT

J: TRBJ2-1
size: NA
V: TRBV19
D: NA
CDR3: CASSIEKWNEQFF
DNA: TGTGCCAGTAGTATAGAAAAGTGGAATGAGCAGTTCTTC

J: TRBJ2-5
size: NA
V: TRBV7-9
D: TRBD2
CDR3: CASSDLWAGGETQYF
DNA: TGTGCCAGCAGCGATCTGTGGGCGGGAGGCGAGACCCAGTACTTC

J: TRBJ2-1
size: NA
V: TRBV6-1
D: NA
CDR3: CASSETSKVLFF
DNA: TGTGCCAGCAGTGAGACTAGTAAGGTTCTGTTCTTC

J: TRBJ1-3
size: NA
V: TRBV7-9
D: NA
CDR3: CASTSIGPGNTIYF
DNA: TGTGCCAGCACCTCCATTGGGCCTGGAAACACCATATATTTT

J: TRBJ1-2
size: NA
V: TRBV30
D: NA
CDR3: CAWSDPRGLNYGYTF
DNA: TGTGCCTGGAGTGACCCACGAGGGCTAAACTATGGCTACACCTTC

J: TRBJ2-3
size: NA
V: TRBV7-2
D: TRBD2
CDR3: CASSYLGPGLVPDTQYF
DNA: TGTGCCAGCAGCTACCTAGGGCCGGGACTAGTACCAGATACGCAGTATTTT

J: TRBJ2-7
size: NA
V: TRBV4-1
D: NA
CDR3: CASSQGGDSYEQYF
DNA: TGCGCCAGCAGCCAAGGGGGGGATTCCTACGAGCAGTACTTC

J: TRBJ2-3
size: NA
V: TRBV5-1
D: TRBD1
CDR3: CASSRQGDLADTQYF
DNA: TGCGCCAGCAGCCGACAGGGGGATTTGGCCGATACGCAGTATTTT

J: TRBJ1-4
size: NA
V: TRBV27
D: NA
CDR3: CASSLYPGVGVNEKLFF
DNA: TGTGCCAGCAGTTTATATCCTGGGGTCGGAGTCAATGAAAAACTGTTTTTT

J: TRBJ2-1
size: once
V: TRBV5-1
D: NA
CDR3: CASSSPPGRPYNEQFF
DNA: TGCGCCAGCAGCTCTCCACCGGGACGACCCTACAATGAGCAGTTCTTC

J: TRBJ1-2
size: NA
V: TRBV19
D: NA
CDR3: CASSIDLEEANYGYTF
DNA: TGTGCCAGTAGTATAGATCTTGAGGAAGCTAACTATGGCTACACCTTC

J: TRBJ1-3
size: NA
V: TRBV5-1
D: TRBD1
CDR3: CASSLSTGDTIYF
DNA: TGCGCCAGCAGCTTGTCCACAGGGGATACCATATATTTT

J: TRBJ1-3
size: NA
V: TRBV30
D: NA
CDR3: CAWSAGQSGNTIYF
DNA: TGTGCCTGGAGTGCCGGACAATCCGGAAACACCATATATTTT

J: TRBJ1-2
size: NA
V: TRBV9
D: TRBD1
CDR3: CASSFPGGNYGYTF
DNA: TGTGCCAGCAGCTTCCCAGGGGGCAACTATGGCTACACCTTC

J: TRBJ1-5
size: NA
V: TRBV27
D: NA
CDR3: CASRPRVGNQPQHF
DNA: TGTGCCAGCAGGCCCAGGGTGGGCAATCAGCCCCAGCATTTT